The 10 T cell receptor beta chains below come from one sample, sequenced in a study of CD8+ T cells in alopecia areata. TCR sequencing used cDNA made by reverse transcription of extracted RNA. Produced via immunoSEQ multiplex PCR; TCRdb's table is partial and in-frame only. The sample yields 200,000 to 250,000 clones, around 62% seen once. The specimen was CD4+ T cells sorted from blood, collected at week 0. The receptors shown here come from a human donor with alopecia areata.

As for this clone: The same CDR3 also results from other DNA sequences found in this sample. The chain links TRBV4-1 to TRBJ1-5; the D gene is possibly TRBD1 (5 bases). CDR1 is MGHRA and CDR2 is YSYEKL in the germline V gene. The CDR3 has 15 amino acids. Trimming stripped 1 base from V and 1 base from J, with 8 bases between. Here the CDR3 DNA reads TGCGCCAGCAGCCAAGGTCAGGGCAGCAATCAGCCCCAGCATTTT. This gives the protein CASSQGQGSNQPQHF.

This clone has a single count. The V gene is TRBV18, the J gene TRBJ1-2, with D possibly TRBD1 on 5 matching bases. Germline V gives CDR1 KGHSH, CDR2 LQKENI. The CDR3 contains 15 residues. The V and J ends lost 3 bases and 4 bases respectively, with 15 bases between them. The CDR3 spells CASSPPGTVGYGYTF. The CDR3 coding sequence is TGTGCCAGCTCACCCCCCGGGACGGTCGGCTATGGCTACACCTTC.

This chain uses TRBV9 with TRBJ1-3, with a tentative D call TRBD1 (6 bases). Germline CDR1 and CDR2: SGDLS and YYNGEE. V was trimmed by 0 bases and J by 4 bases, leaving 11 bases between them. There are 15 residues in the CDR3. The CDR3 nucleotides read TGTGCCAGCAGCGTAGAAGGGGGATCCGGAAACACCATATATTTT. Translated: CASSVEGGSGNTIYF.

This clone has more than one count but fewer than ten. The rearrangement uses TRBV5-1 and TRBJ2-7, with D tentatively TRBD2 (6 bases). V lost 0 bases, J lost 4 bases, and 17 bases lay in between. This CDR3 has 16 amino acids. From germline, CDR1 is SGHRS and CDR2 YFSETQ. The CDR3 nucleotides are TGCGCCAGCAGCTTGGTGGCCGGAGGGGAAAATTACGAGCAGTACTTC. This sequence encodes CASSLVAGGENYEQYF.

The J gene is TRBJ1-3, the V gene TRBV2; D is unresolved. The germline V gene has CDR1 SNHLY and CDR2 FYNNEI. The CDR3 totals 15 residues. Trimming removed 0 bases at V and 6 bases at J, with 12 bases between. CDR3: CASSEASGNENTIYF. The CDR3 DNA sequence: TGTGCCAGCAGTGAAGCATCGGGGAACGAAAACACCATATATTTT.

This chain connects TRBV2 to TRBJ2-2; D is possibly TRBD2 (5 bases). This CDR3 has 11 amino acids. The germline gives CDR1 SNHLY, CDR2 FYNNEI. Trimming removed 7 bases from V and 7 bases from J, with 7 bases in between. As DNA, the CDR3 is TGTGCCAGCAAACGGGACGGGGAGCTGTTTTTT. Translated: CASKRDGELFF.

CDR3 coding DNA: TGCGCCAGCAGCCAAGATCAAACTCACAGAGCCTACGAGCAGTACTTC. Translated, it gives CASSQDQTHRAYEQYF. The rearrangement links TRBV4-1 to TRBJ2-7, with D unresolved. The CDR3 is 16 residues long. Trimming left V 0 bases short and J 2 bases short, with 14 bases between. CDR1 MGHRA and CDR2 YSYEKL come from the germline V gene.

V usage is TRBV18 and J usage is TRBJ2-2; D may be TRBD1 or TRBD2 (6 bases each). This CDR3 spans 20 amino acids. Trimming cost V 1 base and J 1 base, with 22 bases left between them. Germline V gene sequence: CDR1 KGHSH, CDR2 LQKENI. The DNA of the CDR3 is TGTGCCAGCTCACCACGGAGGAGACAGGCGGGACCTCTGAACACCGGGGAGCTGTTTTTT. Its protein is CASSPRRRQAGPLNTGELFF.

The chain carries TRBV5-6 and TRBJ2-4, with 11 bases that match TRBD2. Germline lookup yields CDR1 SGHDT and CDR2 YYEEEE. This CDR3 has 15 residues. With V trimmed by 5 bases and J by 1 base, 2 bases remained unmatched. CDR3 residues: CASRASGRAKNIQYF. In nucleotides, the CDR3 is TGTGCCAGCAGAGCTAGCGGGAGGGCCAAAAACATTCAGTACTTC.

This clone was recorded only once. V usage is TRBV29-1 and J usage is TRBJ2-6, with D hard to call. Trimming removed 7 bases at V and 2 bases at J, with 6 bases between. This CDR3 region has 12 residues. Germline V gives CDR1 SQVTM, CDR2 ANQGSEA. CDR3 bases: TGCAGCGGGTACACTGGGGCCAACGTCCTGACTTTC. It translates to CSGYTGANVLTF. Together with reference TRBV29-1 and TRBJ2-6, the CDR3 gives the full variable domain: SAVISQKPSRDICQRGTSLTIQCQVDSQVTMMFWYRQQPGQSLTLIATANQGSEATYESGFVIDKFPISRPNLTFSTLTVSNMSPEDSSIYLCSGYTGANVLTFGAGSRLTVL.